Following are 2 T cell receptor beta chains from one sample sequenced in a study of CD8 T cells in ankylosing spondylitis. Their antigens are not known. Whole-study results and caveats: What appeared characteristic of ankylosing spondylitis blood was a TCR beta motif of under 10 highly homologous variants.

TCRdb recomputed calls from the 5' RACE reads with MiXCR, one row per CDR3 protein. Among about 390,000 distinct CDR3 sequences listed, approximately 20% were seen once. The sample was blood, either unsorted or a sorted T cell fraction (not recorded which). The receptors stem from a male donor with ankylosing spondylitis.

This clonotype occurred a few times. The chain combines TRBV5-1 with TRBJ1-2, with D tentatively TRBD1 (5 bases). With 0 bases removed from V and 4 bases from J, the gap between germline ends came to 10 bases. This CDR3 is built from 14 residues. Germline V gene lookup returns CDR1 SGHRS and CDR2 YFSETQ. In nucleotides, the CDR3 is TGCGCCAGCAGCTTGGTGCCGGGACCCTATGGCTACACCTTC. It yields the protein CASSLVPGPYGYTF. The variable domain in full, with the rest retrieved from reference TRBV5-1 and TRBJ1-2, is KAGVTQTPRYLIKTRGQQVTLSCSPISGHRSVSWYQQTPGQGLQFLFEYFSETQRNKGNFPGRFSGRQFSNSRSEMNVSTLELGDSALYLCASSLVPGPYGYTFGSGTRLTVV.

At least ten counts were recorded for this clonotype. The rearrangement joins TRBV7-8 to TRBJ2-7; D is ambiguous. Trimming removed 1 base from V and 5 bases from J, with 12 bases in between. This CDR3 is built from 14 residues. Germline V lookup: CDR1 SGHVS, CDR2 FQNEAQ. The CDR3 here is CASSLELLRNEQYF. For the CDR3, the DNA is TGTGCCAGCAGCTTAGAACTTCTGAGGAACGAGCAGTACTTC.